The clone carrying this T cell receptor beta chain was counted ten times or more. The antigen remains undetermined. A much larger clone lies a single base off, so this may be a read error. The data were obtained in a study of tumor and adjacent non-tumor tissue in lung cancer. Study-level background: Patients were aged roughly 31 to 76, 10 men and about 5 women, stage I to III. Samples averaged about 3.8 million productive TCRbeta reads each. Overall study findings and caveats: Normal lung showed higher cumulative top 100 clone frequency than tumor. TCR diversity was significantly greater in tumor than normal lung tissue.

Three rounds of nested PCR, following a modified ARM-PCR protocol, produced the TCRbeta library. A single record per CDR3 protein comes from TCRdb applying MiXCR to the multiplex PCR reads. The profile shows over 35,000 distinct CDR3 sequences, approximately 61% of them singletons. No cell sorting was done before RNA was extracted from the tissue. Distant lung tissue was collected more than 3 cm away from the tumor edge. The CDR3 is 15 amino acids. Germline values: CDR1 SGHAT, CDR2 FQNNGV. This clonotype was sampled from a man over 45 with non-small cell lung cancer. V gene TRBV11-2 combines with J gene TRBJ2-1; a possible D gene is TRBD1 (7 bases). Sequences were obtained from distant non-tumor lung tissue. The CDR3 loop is CASSLRDSSYNEQSF. Written as DNA, the CDR3 is TGTGCCAGCAGCTTGCGGGACAGTAGTTACAATGAGCAGTCCTTC.